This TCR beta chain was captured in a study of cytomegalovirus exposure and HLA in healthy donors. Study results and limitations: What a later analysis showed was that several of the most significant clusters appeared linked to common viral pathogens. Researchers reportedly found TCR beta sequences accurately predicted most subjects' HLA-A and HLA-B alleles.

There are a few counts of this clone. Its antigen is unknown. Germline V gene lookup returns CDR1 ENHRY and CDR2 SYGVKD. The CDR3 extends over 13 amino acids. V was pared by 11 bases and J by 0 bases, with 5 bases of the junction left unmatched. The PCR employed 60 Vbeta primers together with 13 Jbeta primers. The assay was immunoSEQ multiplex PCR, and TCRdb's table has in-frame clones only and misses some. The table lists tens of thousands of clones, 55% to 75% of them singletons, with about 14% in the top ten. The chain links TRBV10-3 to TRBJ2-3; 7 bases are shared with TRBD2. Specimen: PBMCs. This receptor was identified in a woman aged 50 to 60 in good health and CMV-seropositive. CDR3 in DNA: TGTGCCTCCGGGGGAGGGAGCACAGATACGCAGTATTTT. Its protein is CASGGGSTDTQYF.